Included here is one T cell receptor beta chain sequence, with context. Its antigen remains undetermined. No qualities accompany the bases; no much larger clone lies one base away. This sample is part of a study of control samples from healthy donors and cancer patients (dated by TCRdb to about 2020). Libraries were made using the immunoSEQ multiplex PCR assay. This immuneACCESS table, as held by TCRdb, lists in-frame sequences with V and J called but not all clones. Of the missing ones, under half trace to an unresolved V gene in checked studies; the others have no known cause. In this sample the table shows tens of thousands of clones, over 85% of which occur a single time. The top ten clones comprise around 5.8% of the sample. V loses 4 bases, J loses 5 bases, and the germline ends lie 18 bases apart. The CDR3 holds 15 amino acids from the cysteine to the phenylalanine. Here the CDR3 DNA is all that survives: 45 bases in frame from base 1. CDR1 and CDR2 are drawn from the germline V gene: SGDLS, YYNGEE.

The sequence joins TRBV9 to TRBJ1-1; the D gene is unclear. Input material: blood. This TCR was sampled from a man aged 45 to 65 in good health. The bases read TGTGCCAGCAGCCAAAAGCTGTCCCGAGGGACTGAAGCTTTCTTT. Protein translation: CASSQKLSRGTEAFF.